This T cell receptor (beta chain) was sequenced for a study of shared T cell receptors in the human thymus. The data were produced by immunoSEQ multiplex PCR, yet TCRdb's version contains in-frame clones alone and is incomplete. The data hold 500,000 to 750,000 clones, with roughly 90% observed a single time. Deletions cut 2 bases from V and 0 bases from J, with 17 bases between. This CDR3 contains 18 residues. CDR1 and CDR2 (germline): MNHNS, SASEGT. This sample was shared with a second study, whose subject was human thymus T cells. That report notes: Use of V and J genes seemed skewed within the thymic and blood repertoires. Unrelated people showed highly overlapping thymic repertoires, related research reported.

The genes are TRBV6-1 and TRBJ1-3; no clear D. The receptor was isolated from a boy younger than two with a congenital heart defect. Specimen: thymocytes. The CDR3 DNA follows: TGTGCCAGCAGTGAATTTAAGTCAGGAACCCCCTCTGGAAACACCATATATTTT. It yields the protein CASSEFKSGTPSGNTIYF.